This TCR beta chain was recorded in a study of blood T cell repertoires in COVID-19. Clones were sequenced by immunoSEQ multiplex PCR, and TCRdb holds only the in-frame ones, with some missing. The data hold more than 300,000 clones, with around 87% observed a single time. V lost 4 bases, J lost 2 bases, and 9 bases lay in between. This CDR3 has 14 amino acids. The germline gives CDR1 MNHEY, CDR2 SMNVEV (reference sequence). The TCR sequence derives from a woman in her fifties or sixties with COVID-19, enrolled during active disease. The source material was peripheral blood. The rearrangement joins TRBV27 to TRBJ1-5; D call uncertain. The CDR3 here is CASSSGSGNQPQHF. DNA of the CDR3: TGTGCCAGCAGTTCGGGGTCAGGCAATCAGCCCCAGCATTTT.